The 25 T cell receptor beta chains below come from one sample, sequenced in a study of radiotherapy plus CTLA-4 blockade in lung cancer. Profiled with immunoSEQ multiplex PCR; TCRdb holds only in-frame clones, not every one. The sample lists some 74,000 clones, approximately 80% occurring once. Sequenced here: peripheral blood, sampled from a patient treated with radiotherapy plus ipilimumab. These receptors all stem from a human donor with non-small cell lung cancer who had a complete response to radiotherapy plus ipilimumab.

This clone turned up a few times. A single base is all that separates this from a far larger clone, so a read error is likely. CDR3: CASRNTEAFF. The CDR3 DNA is TGTGCCAGCAGGAACACTGAAGCTTTCTTT. The J gene is TRBJ1-1, the V gene TRBV6-6; no clear D. CDR1 is MNHNY and CDR2 is SVGAGI in the germline V gene (reference sequence). The ends were cut back, 6 bases at V and 1 base at J, with 0 bases in the middle. CDR3 length: 10 residues.

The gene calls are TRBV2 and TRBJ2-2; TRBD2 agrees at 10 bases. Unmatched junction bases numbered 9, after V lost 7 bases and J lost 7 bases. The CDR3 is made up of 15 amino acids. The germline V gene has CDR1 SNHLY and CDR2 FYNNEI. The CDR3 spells CASNGLAEADGELFF. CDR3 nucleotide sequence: TGTGCCAGCAACGGACTAGCGGAAGCGGACGGGGAGCTGTTTTTT.

The CDR3 coding sequence is TGTGCCACCAGCACAGGGGGCAACTATGGCTACACCTTC. This translates into CATSTGGNYGYTF. The genes are TRBV15 and TRBJ1-2; 8 nucleotides match TRBD1. V shed 4 bases, J shed 2 bases, and the junction held 0 bases outside the gene matches. CDR3 length equals 13 residues. Germline lookup yields CDR1 LNHNV and CDR2 YYDKDF (reference sequence).

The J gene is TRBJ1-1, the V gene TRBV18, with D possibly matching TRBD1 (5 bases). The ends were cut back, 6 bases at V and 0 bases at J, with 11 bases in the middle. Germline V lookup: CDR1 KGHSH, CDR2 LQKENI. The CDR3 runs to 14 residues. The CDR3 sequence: CASSAQEMNTEAFF. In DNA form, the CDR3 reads TGTGCCAGCTCTGCACAGGAGATGAACACTGAAGCTTTCTTT.

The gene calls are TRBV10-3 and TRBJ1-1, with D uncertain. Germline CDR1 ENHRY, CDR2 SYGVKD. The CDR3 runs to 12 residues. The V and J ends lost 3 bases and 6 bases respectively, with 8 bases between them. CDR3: CAISEWSAEAFF. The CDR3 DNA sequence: TGTGCCATCAGTGAATGGAGCGCTGAAGCTTTCTTT.

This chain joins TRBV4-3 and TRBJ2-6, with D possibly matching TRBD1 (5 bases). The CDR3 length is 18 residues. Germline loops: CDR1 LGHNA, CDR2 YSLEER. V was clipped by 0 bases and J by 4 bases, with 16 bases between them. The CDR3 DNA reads TGCGCCAGCAGCCAAGATCGCCCAGGGCACTCCGGGGCCAACGTCCTGACTTTC. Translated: CASSQDRPGHSGANVLTF.

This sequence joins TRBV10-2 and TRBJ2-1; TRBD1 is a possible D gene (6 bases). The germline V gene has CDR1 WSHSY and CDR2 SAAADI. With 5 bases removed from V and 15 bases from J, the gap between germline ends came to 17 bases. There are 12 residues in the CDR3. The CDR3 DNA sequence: TGCGCCAGCAGTCCCTCGGGACAAGGAGGGTTCTTC. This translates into CASSPSGQGGFF.

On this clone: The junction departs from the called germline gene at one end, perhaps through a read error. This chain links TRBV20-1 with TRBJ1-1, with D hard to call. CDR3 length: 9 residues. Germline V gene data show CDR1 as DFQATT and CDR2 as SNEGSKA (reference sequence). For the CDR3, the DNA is TGCAGTGCTAGAGATCGTAACTTTTTT. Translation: CSARDRNFF.

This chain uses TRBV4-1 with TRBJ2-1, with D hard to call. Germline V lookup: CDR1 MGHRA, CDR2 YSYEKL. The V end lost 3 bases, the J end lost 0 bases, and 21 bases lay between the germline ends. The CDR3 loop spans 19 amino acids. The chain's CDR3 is CASSQGFLRRQSSYNEQFF. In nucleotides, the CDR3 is TGCGCCAGCAGCCAGGGCTTCCTCCGGCGGCAAAGCTCCTACAATGAGCAGTTCTTC.

The CDR3 nucleotides read TGTGCCAGCAGCCAGGGACAGGGGACTCAGCCCCAGCATTTT. This gives the protein CASSQGQGTQPQHF. The rearrangement joins TRBV7-2 to TRBJ1-5, with 10 bases identical to TRBD1. This CDR3 is 14 amino acids long. CDR1 SGHTA and CDR2 FQGNSA come from the germline V gene. V was clipped by 5 bases and J by 6 bases; unmatched bases: 4.

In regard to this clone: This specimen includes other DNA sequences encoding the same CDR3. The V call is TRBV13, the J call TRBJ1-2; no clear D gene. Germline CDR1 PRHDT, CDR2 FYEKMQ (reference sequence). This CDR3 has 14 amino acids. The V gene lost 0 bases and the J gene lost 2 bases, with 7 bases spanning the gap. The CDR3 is CASSLGGQNYGYTF. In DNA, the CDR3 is TGTGCCAGCAGCTTAGGCGGGCAAAACTATGGCTACACCTTC.

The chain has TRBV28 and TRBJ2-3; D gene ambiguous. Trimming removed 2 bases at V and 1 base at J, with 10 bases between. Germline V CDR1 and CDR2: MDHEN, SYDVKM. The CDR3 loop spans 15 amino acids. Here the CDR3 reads CASSLGQVGTDTQYF. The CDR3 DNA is TGTGCCAGCAGTTTAGGGCAGGTGGGCACAGATACGCAGTATTTT. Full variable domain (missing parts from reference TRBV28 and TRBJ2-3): DVKVTQSSRYLVKRTGEKVFLECVQDMDHENMFWYRQDPGLGLRLIYFSYDVKMKEKGDIPEGYSVSREKKERFSLILESASTNQTSMYLCASSLGQVGTDTQYFGPGTRLTVL.

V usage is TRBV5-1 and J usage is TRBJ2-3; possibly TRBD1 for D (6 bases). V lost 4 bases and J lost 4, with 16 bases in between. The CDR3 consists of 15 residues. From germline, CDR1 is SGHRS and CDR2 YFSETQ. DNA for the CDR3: TGCGCCAGCAGCACAGGGTCAGTGGGCGCAGATACGCAGTATTTT. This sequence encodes CASSTGSVGADTQYF.

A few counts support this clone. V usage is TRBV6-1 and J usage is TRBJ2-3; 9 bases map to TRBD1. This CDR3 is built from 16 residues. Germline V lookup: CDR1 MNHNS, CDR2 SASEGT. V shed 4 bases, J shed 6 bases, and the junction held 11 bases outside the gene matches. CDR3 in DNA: TGTGCCAGCAGTGTTGCGCAGGGACAGGGAGCCGATACGCAGTATTTT. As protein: CASSVAQGQGADTQYF.

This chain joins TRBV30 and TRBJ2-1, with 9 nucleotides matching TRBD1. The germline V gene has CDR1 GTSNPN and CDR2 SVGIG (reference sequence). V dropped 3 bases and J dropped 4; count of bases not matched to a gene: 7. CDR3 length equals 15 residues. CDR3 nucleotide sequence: TGTGCCTGGAGGACCAGGGACAGGGTATACAATGAGCAGTTCTTC. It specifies CAWRTRDRVYNEQFF.

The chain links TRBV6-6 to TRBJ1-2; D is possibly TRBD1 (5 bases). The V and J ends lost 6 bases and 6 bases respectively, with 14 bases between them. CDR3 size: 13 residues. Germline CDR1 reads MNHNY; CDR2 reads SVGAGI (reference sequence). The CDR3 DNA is TGTGCCAGCAGCCACACCGGGACGAATGGCTACACCTTC. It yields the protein CASSHTGTNGYTF.

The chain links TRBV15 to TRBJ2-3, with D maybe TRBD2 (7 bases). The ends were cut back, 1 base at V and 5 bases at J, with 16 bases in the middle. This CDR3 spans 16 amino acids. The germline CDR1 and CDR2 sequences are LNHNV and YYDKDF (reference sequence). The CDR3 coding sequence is TGTGCCACCAGCAGAGCCTCGAGGGGGGGGCTAGATACGCAGTATTTT. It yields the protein CATSRASRGGLDTQYF.

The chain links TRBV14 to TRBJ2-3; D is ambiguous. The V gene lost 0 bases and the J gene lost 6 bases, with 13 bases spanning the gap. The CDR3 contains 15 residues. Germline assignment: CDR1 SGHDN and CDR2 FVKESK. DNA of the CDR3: TGTGCCAGCAGCCAAGATTACTGGGGTAGGGATACGCAGTATTTT. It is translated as CASSQDYWGRDTQYF.

Here the CDR3 reads CATRDRVESPLHF. CDR3 coding DNA: TGTGCCACCAGGGACAGGGTAGAATCACCCCTCCACTTT. The J gene is TRBJ1-6, the V gene TRBV6-6; TRBD1 agrees at 9 bases. Germline V gene lookup returns CDR1 MNHNY and CDR2 SVGAGI (reference sequence). The CDR3 covers 13 residues. V shed 10 bases and J 10 bases; nucleotides not matched to a gene: 8.

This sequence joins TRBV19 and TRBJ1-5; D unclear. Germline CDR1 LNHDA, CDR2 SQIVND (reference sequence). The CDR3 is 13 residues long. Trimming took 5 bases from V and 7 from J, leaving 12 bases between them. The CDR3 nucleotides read TGTGCCAGTAGTCCCAGGTCATACCAGCCCCAGCATTTT. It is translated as CASSPRSYQPQHF.

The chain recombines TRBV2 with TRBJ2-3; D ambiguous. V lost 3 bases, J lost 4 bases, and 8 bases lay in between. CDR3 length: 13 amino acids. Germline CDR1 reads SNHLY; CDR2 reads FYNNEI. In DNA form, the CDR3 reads TGTGCCAGCAGTGAGTACCGTCCAGATACGCAGTATTTT. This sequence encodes CASSEYRPDTQYF.

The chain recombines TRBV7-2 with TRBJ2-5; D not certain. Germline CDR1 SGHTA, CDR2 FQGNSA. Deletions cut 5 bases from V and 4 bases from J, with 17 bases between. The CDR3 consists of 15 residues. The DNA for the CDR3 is TGTGCCAGCAGCCTGGACCCGCTGACGGCAGAGACCCAGTACTTC. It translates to CASSLDPLTAETQYF. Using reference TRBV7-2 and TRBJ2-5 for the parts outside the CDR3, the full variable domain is GAGVSQSPSNKVTEKGKDVELRCDPISGHTALYWYRQSLGQGLEFLIYFQGNSAPDKSGLPSDRFSAERTGGSVSTLTIQRTQQEDSAVYLCASSLDPLTAETQYFGPGTRLLVL.

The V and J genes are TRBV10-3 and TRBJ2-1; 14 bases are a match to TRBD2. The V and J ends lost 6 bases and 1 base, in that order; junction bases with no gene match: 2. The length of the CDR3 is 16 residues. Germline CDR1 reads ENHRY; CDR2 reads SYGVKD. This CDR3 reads CAIRGTSGSSYNEQFF. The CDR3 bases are TGTGCCATCAGGGGGACTAGCGGGAGTTCCTACAATGAGCAGTTCTTC.

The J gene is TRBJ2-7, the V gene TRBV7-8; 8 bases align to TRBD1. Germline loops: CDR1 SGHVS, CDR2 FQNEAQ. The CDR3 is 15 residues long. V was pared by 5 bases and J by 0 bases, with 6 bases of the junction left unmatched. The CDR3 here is CASSSPTGGSYEQYF. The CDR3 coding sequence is TGTGCCAGCAGCAGTCCTACAGGGGGCTCCTACGAGCAGTACTTC.

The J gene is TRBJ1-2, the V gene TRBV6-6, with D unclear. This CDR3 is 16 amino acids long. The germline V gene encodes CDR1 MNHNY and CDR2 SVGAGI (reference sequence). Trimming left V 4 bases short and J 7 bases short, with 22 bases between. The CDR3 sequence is CASSSLGAFGVGGYTF. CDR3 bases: TGTGCCAGCAGTTCCCTAGGAGCGTTCGGCGTCGGTGGCTACACCTTC.